The entry that follows covers one T cell receptor (beta chain) sequence. This clonotype was recorded at least ten times. The specificity of this receptor is unknown. Nothing much larger sits one base from this clone, and base qualities are not available. Library creation used 5' RACE. Sequencer: Illumina HiSeq 2000. Template switching introduced a universal primer binding site; the final cDNA contained a unique molecular identifier, enabling accurate counting of TCR cDNA molecules. Specific primers in the conserved constant-segment region were used to synthesize first-strand cDNA for the TCR alpha and beta chains. To control for contamination, each cDNA library was double barcoded with a SMART-Mk sample barcode plus Illumina barcodes. TruSeq adapter sequences and Illumina sample barcodes were added in two successive PCR steps. The Illumina HiSeq platform was used with custom primers to sequence TCR alpha and beta cDNA libraries. For the original study's pipeline: MiGEC was used to process raw reads and extract unique molecular identifiers, and MiXCR was used to find CDR3 positions. For each individual, recombination models were inferred using an EM algorithm with the repgenHMM and IGoR tools. The tcR package in R was used for shared clonotype analysis, with sharing normalized by the product of cloneset sizes. To study raw recombination without the effects of thymic and clonal selection, out-of-frame nonproductive sequences were analyzed. The public reads were reprocessed in TCRdb via fastp at Q25 and MiXCR, keeping in-frame beta chains. Records with the same CDR3 protein are collapsed into one entry carrying the most frequent genes and DNA. The V and J calls come from TCRdb's annotation, not from the publication. The sample table contains about 730,000 distinct CDR3 sequences; only one count was recorded for 21% of them. Jointly, the top ten make up 4.3% of the sample.

The data derive from a study of identical twins (dated by TCRdb to 2016 to 2017). For the wider study: TCR alpha and beta repertoires from monozygotic twins, unrelated adults of various ages and cord blood were deep-sequenced to test whether fetal clonotypes persist. Replicate twin experiments were performed at different times using different library preparation protocols to rule out contamination. Overall study outcomes, separate from this receptor: Abundant cord blood beta clonotypes carried fewer insertions; young adult naive repertoires showed a weaker similar trend, while memory repertoires showed none. A weaker excess of twin sharing was found in beta out-of-frame sequences because the signal-to-noise ratio was lowered by fewer shared sequences. Because the same donors could not be followed over many years, conclusions were based on cross-sectional statistical analysis. Compared with coincidental sharing between unrelated individuals, out-of-frame TCR alpha sequences shared between twins showed an excess of sequences with low generation probability. Out-of-frame TCR alpha sharing in monozygotic twins was systematically underestimated by recombination models, whereas sharing between unrelated individuals was in agreement with the recombination models. Zero-insertion analyses could be partly confounded by invariant T cells such as MAIT and iNKT, though diverse VJ usage argued against such confounding for most clonotypes.

Only healthy Caucasian donors were included. Three pairs of female monozygotic twins, all aged 18 to 29 years, were included in the twin cohort. Peripheral blood mononuclear cells were the source from which RNA for the TCR libraries was isolated. V is clipped by 6 bases and J by 3 bases, and the sequence between their germline boundaries is 12 bases long. The CDR3 holds 14 amino acids from the cysteine to the phenylalanine. Only the CDR3 part of the read is kept: 42 bases, read in frame from the first base. This sample was also put to use in a study of T cells expressing NK-cell markers. Reported in the second study: Three sorted T-cell subsets (CD3+CD56+NKG2C+, CD3+CD56+NKG2C- and CD3+CD56-NKG2C+) from under ten donors had their TCR beta-chain repertoires profiled. Of the eight sequenced donors, seven were found to be HCMV-seropositive and one was found to be HCMV-seronegative. To restrict sorting to alphabetaTCR-expressing T cells, an anti-gammadeltaTCR antibody was added in several experiments. In over 5 donors, the dominant CD3+CD56+NKG2C+ clonotypes were among the top 10 CD8+ clonotypes and accounted for about 1.0-7.5% of CD8+ T cells. Those dominant clonotypes were again the most abundant among CD3+CD56-NKG2C+ cells in a handful of donors, at about 28.3-60.1%. Whether the expanded NKG2C-expressing T cell clones were specific for HCMV antigens remained unclear. Randomly selected healthy volunteers, three men and five women, were used as the eight sequenced donors. A commercial ELISA kit detecting HCMV-specific IgG in serum was used to determine HCMV serostatus. Bulk peripheral blood T-cell repertoires were additionally sequenced from unsorted PBMC for about 6 donors. MIGEC handled demultiplexing of the reads and grouping by UMI, while MiTCR was used to assemble and quantify clonotypes. Only TCR cDNA sequences supported by at least two reads were kept to exclude erroneous sequences. The tcR package was used for downstream repertoire analysis, and clonotypes were matched across fractions by CDR3 nucleotide sequence plus V segment. VDJmatch was used to annotate antigen specificity against VDJdb, with one amino acid substitution in CDR3 permitted.

The clonotype comes from a woman in her late teens or twenties in good health. Sequencing input: PBMCs. The chain is assembled from TRBV12-3 or TRBV12-4 and TRBJ1-5, with the D segment identity uncertain. The CDR3 region: CASSFWSDNQPQHF. The base sequence is TGTGCCAGCAGCTTCTGGTCTGACAATCAGCCCCAGCATTTT.